The T cell receptor beta chain under discussion was sequenced for a study of T cell repertoires in cytomegalovirus infection (dated by TCRdb to the late 2010s). At the level of the whole study: Alongside well-studied HLA-B-restricted epitopes, the peptide stimulations were aimed at recently identified HLA-C-restricted CMV epitopes, whose presentation resists viral immunomodulation. Because public TCR beta signatures pointed to carriage of CMV infection together with the matching HLA type, the HLA type of each donor mattered for the analysis. Summary of the overall study and its limitations: The ex vivo response was dominated by HLA-C-restricted CMV-specific TCR beta clonotypes, which also provided the single most frequent clonotype in two of eight donors. Cumulative frequency of public TCR beta family members discriminated carriers of CMV infection plus the relevant HLA type in this cohort and an independent approximately 350-donor cohort.

From the germline V gene, CDR1 is MNHEY and CDR2 is SVGEGT. Taken from cysteine to phenylalanine, the CDR3 has 13 residues. Only CDR3 DNA remains: 39 bases, in frame from the first base. At the junction V is shortened by 5 bases and J by 8 bases; bases outside the gene matches: 5. TCRdb records Illumina HiSeq 1500 as the sequencer. TCRdb applied fastp at Q25 and MiXCR to the public reads, then kept only in-frame beta chains. Duplicate CDR3 protein sequences are folded into a single record with the most common DNA and genes. In all, the sample holds hundreds of thousands of distinct CDR3 sequences, and around 32% of those were seen once. Over 11% of the sample comes from the top ten. As regards this clonotype: Its binding antigen is unknown. The input lacks base qualities; no much larger clone sits a single base away.

The meaning of the sample's treatment or condition label: in vitro stimulation with specific CMV peptide epitopes to enrich CMV-specific T cells. The rearranged chain carries TRBV6-2 or TRBV6-3 and TRBJ2-4; TRBD1 fits 8 bases in the junction. The sequence came from a human donor in good health (CMV status not recorded). Some clones in this sample may be carry-over from other donors' samples. Sequencing used cultured CD8+ T cells from PBMCs, obtained from culture after CMV antigen stimulation. This receptor carries the CDR3 CASSLDRGHIQYF. The DNA sequence is TGTGCCAGCAGTCTAGACAGGGGTCACATTCAGTACTTC.